This T cell receptor beta chain emerged from a study of OX40 agonist ivuxolimab in advanced cancers. The study, taken as a whole, reports: At 0.1 to 3.0 mg/kg and by week 6, CD4+ and CD8+ T cells in the blood had expanded clonally. Part of the nonresponder group also had normalized T-cell clonal expansion that was low. Expanded clones were, on average, more numerous among CD8+ T cells than CD4+.

TCRdb's table, derived via immunoSEQ multiplex PCR, lists solely in-frame clones and lacks some. The sample includes around 70,000 clones, around 88% of them seen just once. As regards this clone: What it recognizes is unknown.

Germline CDR1 is MNHNY and CDR2 is SVGAGI (reference sequence). The CDR3 length is 14 residues. Trimming took off 6 bases at V and 14 bases at J, with 22 bases between the two ends. This TCR was recovered from an adult with an advanced solid tumor such as melanoma, head and neck, liver or kidney cancer. This rearrangement joins TRBV6-6 to TRBJ1-4; the D is unclear. The starting material was CD4+ or CD8+ T cells sorted from blood, obtained in a trial of the OX40 agonist ivuxolimab. The CDR3 sequence: CASSSTQLRGTLFF. The CDR3 DNA reads TGTGCCAGCAGCTCCACCCAGTTGCGAGGCACGCTGTTTTTT.